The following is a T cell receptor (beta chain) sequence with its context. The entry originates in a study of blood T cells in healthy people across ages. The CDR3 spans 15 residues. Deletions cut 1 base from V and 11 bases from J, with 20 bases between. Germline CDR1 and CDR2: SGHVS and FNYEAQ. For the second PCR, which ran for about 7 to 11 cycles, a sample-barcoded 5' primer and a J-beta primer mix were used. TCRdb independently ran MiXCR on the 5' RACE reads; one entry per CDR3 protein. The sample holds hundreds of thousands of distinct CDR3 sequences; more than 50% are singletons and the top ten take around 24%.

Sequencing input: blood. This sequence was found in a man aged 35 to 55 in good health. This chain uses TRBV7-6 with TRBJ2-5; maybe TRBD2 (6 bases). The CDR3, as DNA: TGTGCCAGCAGCTTAGTAGCCCTAGCGAACGGAGAGCAGTACTTC. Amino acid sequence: CASSLVALANGEQYF.